This record looks at one T cell receptor beta chain sequence and its context. Its antigen is currently not known. It has no much larger one-base neighbor in the sample; base qualities were not kept. The sample belongs to a study of blood T cell repertoires in COVID-19 (dated by TCRdb to the early 2020s). With regard to the full study: Samples covering the acute and convalescent phases of COVID-19 were provided by collaborators in the United States, Italy and Spain. The prospective study material was composed of cDNA or gDNA derived from T cells, B-cell-depleted T cells, or PBMCs. Where available, HLA class I and class II types were taken from metadata supplied by the sample provider and were not determined by assay-based typing. The repertoires were released in a freely available public database intended as a resource for research on the immune response to SARS-CoV-2. The samples were drawn from the first 160 participants of the ongoing ImmuneRACE study and from about 1,200 subjects provided by 6 global collaborators. Deeply sampled blood TCRbeta repertoires from subjects exposed to, actively infected with, or recovered from COVID-19 were included in the dataset. A de-identified subject ID, COVID-19 status, age in years and sex were almost always included in the sample metadata. General study outcomes and caveats: The quantity of clinical and demographic metadata differed by source and by participant and was supplied without curation.

TCRbeta CDR3 regions were amplified from genomic DNA by means of the immunoSEQ Assay, a bias-controlled multiplex PCR. Turning to the authors' computational methods: The number of nucleated cells in each sample was estimated from the amplification of reference gene primers within the assay. To quantify the absolute abundance of each unique TCRbeta CDR3 rearrangement, sequence reads were collapsed and filtered. For each sample, productive Simpson clonality was calculated as the square root of Simpson's diversity index across productive rearrangements. As stored in TCRdb, this immuneACCESS dataset retains in-frame rearrangements with V and J assigned. A fraction of the clones does not appear; measured against another copy, unresolved V genes explain less than half of the discrepancy, and the remainder lacks a known reason. The DNA was the basis for D and trimming; V, J and clone size are from that table. This sample comprises some 20,000 clones, nearly 90% of them detected only once. Of the sample, 9.8% is held by the ten largest clones.

The collaborating institutions used their own protocols to collect whole blood in K2EDTA tubes. Collaborator samples were shipped for TCRbeta analysis as frozen whole blood, isolated PBMCs, or DNA extracted from either sample type. From the cysteine up to the phenylalanine, the CDR3 has a length of 14 residues. Only the CDR3 region is kept as DNA, spanning 42 bases read in frame from base 1. For this chain, trimming is 5 bases at the V end and 6 bases at the J end, and the number of junction bases without a gene match is 7. CDR1 is given as MNHNY and CDR2 as SVGAGI, both from the germline V gene (reference sequence).

The receptor chain draws on TRBV6-6 and TRBJ2-7; 10 central bases correspond to TRBD2. The sequence was collected from a man in his forties with active COVID-19. The sample consisted of peripheral blood. The CDR3 corresponds to CASSELAGAREQYF. The bases read TGTGCCAGCAGTGAGCTAGCGGGAGCGCGCGAGCAGTACTTC.